This T cell receptor (beta chain) emerged from a study of tumor-infiltrating lymphocytes in primary liver carcinoma. Germline DNA was also extracted, and blood RNA was taken from unsorted whole blood. Deletions cut 1 base from V and 2 bases from J, with 4 bases between. This CDR3 is 13 amino acids long. Germline V gives CDR1 LGHNT, CDR2 FRNRAP. Synthesis of TCR beta cDNA was carried out from 450 to 500 ng total RNA with a constant-region primer. The TCR beta library was amplified through three nested multiplex PCR rounds in a modified ARM-PCR procedure. The study ran its first two PCR rounds for around 10 cycles each, using TRBV1-TRBV30 forward primers and a C-beta reverse primer. TCRdb ran MiXCR on the multiplex PCR reads and lists one entry per CDR3 protein. The table has about 320,000 distinct CDR3 sequences, 65% seen once; the top ten hold about 8.4%.

The TCR sequence derives from a man aged 40-50 years with primary liver carcinoma and hepatitis B virus infection. Sequenced input: peripheral blood. This chain connects TRBV12-5 to TRBJ2-3; no reliable D call. CDR3 region: CASGLGDTDTQYF. CDR3 coding DNA: TGTGCTAGTGGTTTGGGAGACACAGATACGCAGTATTTT.